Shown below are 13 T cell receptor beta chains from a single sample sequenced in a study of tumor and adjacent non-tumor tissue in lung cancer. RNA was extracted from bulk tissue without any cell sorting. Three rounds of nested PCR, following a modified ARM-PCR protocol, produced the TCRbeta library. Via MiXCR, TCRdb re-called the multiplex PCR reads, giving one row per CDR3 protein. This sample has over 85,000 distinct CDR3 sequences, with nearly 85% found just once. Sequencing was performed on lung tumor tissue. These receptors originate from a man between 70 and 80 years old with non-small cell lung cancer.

Written as DNA, the CDR3 is TGTGCCAGCAGCTCAGCTACGGGGGACAAGCAGTACTTC. Protein product: CASSSATGDKQYF. This chain connects TRBV13 to TRBJ2-7, with D perhaps matching TRBD1 or TRBD2 (6 bases each). The germline V gene has CDR1 PRHDT and CDR2 FYEKMQ (reference sequence). The length of the CDR3 is 13 residues. V was cut by 4 bases and J by 8 bases, with 15 bases left in between.

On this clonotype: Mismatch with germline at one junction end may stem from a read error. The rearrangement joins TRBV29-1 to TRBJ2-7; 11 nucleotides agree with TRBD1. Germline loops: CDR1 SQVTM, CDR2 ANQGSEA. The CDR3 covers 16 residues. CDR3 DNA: TGCAGCGTTAAAGTGATCCGGACAGGGGGCTCCTACGAACAGTACTTC. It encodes CSVKVIRTGGSYEQYF.

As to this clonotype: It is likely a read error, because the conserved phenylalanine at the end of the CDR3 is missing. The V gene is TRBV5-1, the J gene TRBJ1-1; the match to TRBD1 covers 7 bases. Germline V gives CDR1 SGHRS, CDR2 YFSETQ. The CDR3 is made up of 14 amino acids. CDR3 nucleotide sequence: TGCACCAGCAGCAGTGGACAGGTGGACACTGAAGCTTTCGTT. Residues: CTSSSGQVDTEAFV.

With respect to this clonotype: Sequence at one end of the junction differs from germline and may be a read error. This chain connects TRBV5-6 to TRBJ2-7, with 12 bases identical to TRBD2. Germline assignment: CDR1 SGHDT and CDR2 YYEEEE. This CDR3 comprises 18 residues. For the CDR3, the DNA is TGTGCCAGCAGTCCGGCACTAGCGGGAGGCCCGGGTAACTACGAACAGTACTTC. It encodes CASSPALAGGPGNYEQYF.

For the CDR3, the DNA is TGCAGAGCACTGGGACAGAAAAACACTGAAGCTTTCTTT. It specifies CRALGQKNTEAFF. V and J are TRBV20-1 and TRBJ1-1; 7 bases match TRBD1. Germline lookup yields CDR1 DFQATT and CDR2 SNEGSKA (reference sequence). The CDR3 runs 13 residues.

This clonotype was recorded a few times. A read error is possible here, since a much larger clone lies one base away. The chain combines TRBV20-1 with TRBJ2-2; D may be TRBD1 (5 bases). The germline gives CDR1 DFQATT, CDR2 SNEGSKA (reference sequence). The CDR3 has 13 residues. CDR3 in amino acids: CCAPGYRFGELFF. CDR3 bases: TGCTGTGCTCCAGGGTATAGATTCGGGGAGCTGTTTTTT.

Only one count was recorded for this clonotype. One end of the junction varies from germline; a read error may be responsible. The CDR3 DNA sequence: TGTGACAGCAGTCTGCGGGATGCTCCCAATGAGCAGTTCTTC. Translating it yields CDSSLRDAPNEQFF. This sequence joins TRBV12-3 or TRBV12-4 and TRBJ2-1, with a possible D match to TRBD2 (6 bases). This CDR3 region has 14 residues.

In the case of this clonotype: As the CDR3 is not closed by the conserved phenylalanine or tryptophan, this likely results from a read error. In DNA, the CDR3 is TGTGCCAGCAGCCTAACCCAAGTGCCAAATACGCAGTATATT. The encoded protein is CASSLTQVPNTQYI. The chain has TRBV11-2 and TRBJ2-3; D gene unclear. CDR3 size: 14 residues. Deletions cut 5 bases from V and 7 bases from J, with 16 bases between. CDR1 and CDR2 (germline): SGHAT, FQNNGV.

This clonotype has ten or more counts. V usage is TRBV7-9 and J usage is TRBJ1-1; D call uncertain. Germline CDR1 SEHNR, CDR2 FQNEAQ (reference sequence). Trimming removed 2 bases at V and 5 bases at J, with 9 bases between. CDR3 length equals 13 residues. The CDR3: CASSLYSETEAFF. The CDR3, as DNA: TGTGCCAGCAGCTTATATTCGGAGACTGAAGCTTTCTTT.

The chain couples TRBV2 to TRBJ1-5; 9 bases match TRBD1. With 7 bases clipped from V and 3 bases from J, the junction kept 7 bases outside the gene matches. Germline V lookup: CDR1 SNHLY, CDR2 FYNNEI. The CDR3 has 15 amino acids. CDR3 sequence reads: CASTMDRGPNQPQHF. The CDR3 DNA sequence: TGTGCCAGCACCATGGACAGGGGTCCCAATCAGCCCCAGCATTTT.

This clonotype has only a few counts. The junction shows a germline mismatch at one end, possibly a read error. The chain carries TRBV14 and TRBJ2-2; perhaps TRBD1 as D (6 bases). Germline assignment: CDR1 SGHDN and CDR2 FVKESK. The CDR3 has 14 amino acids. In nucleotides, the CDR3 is TGTGCTAGCAGCCAAAGGGGGAAGGTCGGGGAGTTGTTTTTT. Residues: CASSQRGKVGELFF.

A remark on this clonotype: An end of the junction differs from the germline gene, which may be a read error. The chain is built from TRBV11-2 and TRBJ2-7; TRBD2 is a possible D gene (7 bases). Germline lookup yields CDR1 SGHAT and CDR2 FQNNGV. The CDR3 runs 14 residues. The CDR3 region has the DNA TGTGCCAGTAGCCCTAGAGGGGGGGCCTACGAGCAGTATTTC. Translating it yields CASSPRGGAYEQYF.

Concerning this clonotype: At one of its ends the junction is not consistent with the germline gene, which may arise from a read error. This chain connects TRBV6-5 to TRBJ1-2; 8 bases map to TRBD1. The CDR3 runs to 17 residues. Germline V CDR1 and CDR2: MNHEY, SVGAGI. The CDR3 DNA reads TGTGCCAGCAGACCTCCGACCAGGGGGCGAGGTTACTTTGGCCACACCTTC. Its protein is CASRPPTRGRGYFGHTF.